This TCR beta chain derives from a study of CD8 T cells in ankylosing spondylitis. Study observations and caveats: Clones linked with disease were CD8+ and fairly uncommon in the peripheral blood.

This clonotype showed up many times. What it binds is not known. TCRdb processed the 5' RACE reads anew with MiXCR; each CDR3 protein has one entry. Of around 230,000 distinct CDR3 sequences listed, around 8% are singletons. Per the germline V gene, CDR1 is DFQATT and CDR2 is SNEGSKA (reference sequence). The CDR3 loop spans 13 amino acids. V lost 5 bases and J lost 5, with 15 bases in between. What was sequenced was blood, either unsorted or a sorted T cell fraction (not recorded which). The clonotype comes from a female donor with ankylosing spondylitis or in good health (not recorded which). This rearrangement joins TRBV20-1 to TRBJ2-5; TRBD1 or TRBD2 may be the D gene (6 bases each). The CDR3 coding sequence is TGCAGTGCTCGCGGAGGGGGGCGGGAGACCCAGTACTTC. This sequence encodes CSARGGGRETQYF.